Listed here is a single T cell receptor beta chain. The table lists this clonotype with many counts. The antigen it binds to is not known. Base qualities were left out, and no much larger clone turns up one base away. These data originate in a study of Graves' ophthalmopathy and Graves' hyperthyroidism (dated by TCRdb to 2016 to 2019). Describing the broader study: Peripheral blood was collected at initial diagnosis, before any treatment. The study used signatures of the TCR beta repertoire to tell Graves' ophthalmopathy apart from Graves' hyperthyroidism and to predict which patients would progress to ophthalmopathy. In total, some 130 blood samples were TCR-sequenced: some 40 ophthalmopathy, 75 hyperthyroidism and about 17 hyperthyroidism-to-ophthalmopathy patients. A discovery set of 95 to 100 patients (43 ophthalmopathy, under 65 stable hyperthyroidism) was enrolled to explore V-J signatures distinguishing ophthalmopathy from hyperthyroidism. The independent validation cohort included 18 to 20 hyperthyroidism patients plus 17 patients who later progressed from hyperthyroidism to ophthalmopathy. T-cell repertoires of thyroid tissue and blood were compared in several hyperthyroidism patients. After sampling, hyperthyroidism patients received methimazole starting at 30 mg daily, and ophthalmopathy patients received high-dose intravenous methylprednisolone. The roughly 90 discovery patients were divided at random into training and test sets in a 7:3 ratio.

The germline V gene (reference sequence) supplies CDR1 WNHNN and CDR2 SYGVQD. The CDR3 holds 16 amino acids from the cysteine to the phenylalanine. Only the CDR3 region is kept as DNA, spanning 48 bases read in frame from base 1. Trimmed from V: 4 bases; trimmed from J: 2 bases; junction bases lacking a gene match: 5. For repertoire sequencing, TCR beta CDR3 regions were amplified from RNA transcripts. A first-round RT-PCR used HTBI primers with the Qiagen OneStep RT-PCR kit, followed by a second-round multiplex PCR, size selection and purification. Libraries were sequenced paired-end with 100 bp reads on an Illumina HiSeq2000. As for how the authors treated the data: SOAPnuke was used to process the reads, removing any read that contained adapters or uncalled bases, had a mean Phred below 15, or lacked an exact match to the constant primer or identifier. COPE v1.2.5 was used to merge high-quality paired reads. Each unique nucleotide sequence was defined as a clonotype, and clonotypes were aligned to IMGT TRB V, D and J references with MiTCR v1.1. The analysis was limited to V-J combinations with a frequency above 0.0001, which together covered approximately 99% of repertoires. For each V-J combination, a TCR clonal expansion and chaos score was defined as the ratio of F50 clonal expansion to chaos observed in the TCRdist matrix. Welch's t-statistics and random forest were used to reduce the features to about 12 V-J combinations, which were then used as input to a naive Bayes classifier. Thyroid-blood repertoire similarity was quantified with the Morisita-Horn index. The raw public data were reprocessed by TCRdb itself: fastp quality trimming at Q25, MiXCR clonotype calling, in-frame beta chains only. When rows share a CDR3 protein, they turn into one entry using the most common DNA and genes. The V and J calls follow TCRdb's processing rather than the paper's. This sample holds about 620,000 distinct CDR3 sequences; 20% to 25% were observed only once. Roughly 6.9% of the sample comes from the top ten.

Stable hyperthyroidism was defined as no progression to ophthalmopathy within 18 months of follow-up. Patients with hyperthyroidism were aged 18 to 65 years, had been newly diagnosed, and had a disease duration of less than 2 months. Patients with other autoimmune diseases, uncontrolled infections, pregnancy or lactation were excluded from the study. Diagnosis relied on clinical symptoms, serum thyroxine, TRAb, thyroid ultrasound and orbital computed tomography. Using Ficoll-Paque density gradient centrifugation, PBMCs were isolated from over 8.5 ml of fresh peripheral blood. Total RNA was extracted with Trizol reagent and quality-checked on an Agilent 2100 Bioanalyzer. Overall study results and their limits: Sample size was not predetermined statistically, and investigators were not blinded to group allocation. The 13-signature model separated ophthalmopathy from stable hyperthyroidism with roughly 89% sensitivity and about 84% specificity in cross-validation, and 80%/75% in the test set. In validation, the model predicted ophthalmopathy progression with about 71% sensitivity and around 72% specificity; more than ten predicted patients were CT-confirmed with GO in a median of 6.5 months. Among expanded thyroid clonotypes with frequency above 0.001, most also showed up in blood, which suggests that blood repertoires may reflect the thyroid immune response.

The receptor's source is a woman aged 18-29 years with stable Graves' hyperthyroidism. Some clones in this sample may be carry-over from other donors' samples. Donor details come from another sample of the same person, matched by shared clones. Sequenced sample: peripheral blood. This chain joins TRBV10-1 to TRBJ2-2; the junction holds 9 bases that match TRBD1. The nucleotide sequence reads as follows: TGCGCCAGCAGTGGTCGACAGGGGGGAAACACCGGGGAGCTGTTTTTT. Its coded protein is CASSGRQGGNTGELFF.